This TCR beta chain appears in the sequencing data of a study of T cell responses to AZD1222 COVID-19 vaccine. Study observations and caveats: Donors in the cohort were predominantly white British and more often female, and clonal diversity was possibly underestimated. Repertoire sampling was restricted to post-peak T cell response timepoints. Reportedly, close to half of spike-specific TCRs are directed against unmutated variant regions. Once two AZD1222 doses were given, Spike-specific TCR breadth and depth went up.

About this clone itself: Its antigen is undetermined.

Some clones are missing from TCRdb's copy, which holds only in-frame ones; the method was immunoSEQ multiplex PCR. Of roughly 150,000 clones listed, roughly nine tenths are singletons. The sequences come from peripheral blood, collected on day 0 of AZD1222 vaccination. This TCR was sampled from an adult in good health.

CDR3 sequence reads: CASSFAVTGANVLTF. Here the CDR3 DNA reads TGCGCCAGCAGCTTTGCTGTGACTGGGGCCAACGTCCTGACTTTC. V usage is TRBV5-1 and J usage is TRBJ2-6; unclear D gene. The CDR3 contains 15 residues. The V end was cut by 2 bases, the J end by 2 bases, with 8 bases between. The V gene's germline CDR1 is SGHRS and CDR2 YFSETQ.